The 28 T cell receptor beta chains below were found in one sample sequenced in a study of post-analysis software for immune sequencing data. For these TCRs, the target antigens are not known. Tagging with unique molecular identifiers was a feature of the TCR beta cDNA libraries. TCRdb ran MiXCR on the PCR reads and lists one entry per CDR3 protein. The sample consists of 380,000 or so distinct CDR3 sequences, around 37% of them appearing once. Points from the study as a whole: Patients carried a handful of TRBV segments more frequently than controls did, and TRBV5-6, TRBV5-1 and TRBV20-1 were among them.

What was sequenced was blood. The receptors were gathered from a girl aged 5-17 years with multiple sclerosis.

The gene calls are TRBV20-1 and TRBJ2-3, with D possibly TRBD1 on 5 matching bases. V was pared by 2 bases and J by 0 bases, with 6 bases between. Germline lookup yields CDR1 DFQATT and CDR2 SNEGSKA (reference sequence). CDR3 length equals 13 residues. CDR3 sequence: CSARQGSTDTQYF. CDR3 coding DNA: TGCAGTGCTAGACAGGGAAGCACAGATACGCAGTATTTT.

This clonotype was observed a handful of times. The CDR3 DNA follows: TGTGCCAGCAGCTTAGGGGCGGCAGTCGGAACCCAGTACTTC. Translating it yields CASSLGAAVGTQYF. The rearrangement joins TRBV7-8 to TRBJ2-5; D is ambiguous. From germline, CDR1 is SGHVS and CDR2 FQNEAQ. V was clipped by 1 base and J by 8 bases, with 14 bases between them. This CDR3 contains 14 residues. Variable domain in full (rest from reference TRBV7-8 and TRBJ2-5): GAGVSQSPRYKVAKRGQDVALRCDPISGHVSLFWYQQALGQGPEFLTYFQNEAQLDKSGLPSDRFFAERPEGSVSTLKIQRTQQEDSAVYLCASSLGAAVGTQYFGPGTRLLVL.

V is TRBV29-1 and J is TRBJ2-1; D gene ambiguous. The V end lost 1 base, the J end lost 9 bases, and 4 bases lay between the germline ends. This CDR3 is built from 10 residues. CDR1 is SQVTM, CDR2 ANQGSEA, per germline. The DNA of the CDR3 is TGCAGCGTTGAAGTTAGTGAGCAGTTCTTC. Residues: CSVEVSEQFF.

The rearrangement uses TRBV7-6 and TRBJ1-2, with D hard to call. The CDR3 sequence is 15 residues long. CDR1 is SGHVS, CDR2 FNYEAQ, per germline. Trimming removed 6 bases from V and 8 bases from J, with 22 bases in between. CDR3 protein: CASSSSDSRGVGYTF. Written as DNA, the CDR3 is TGTGCCAGCAGTTCCTCCGACTCCAGAGGAGTGGGCTACACCTTC.

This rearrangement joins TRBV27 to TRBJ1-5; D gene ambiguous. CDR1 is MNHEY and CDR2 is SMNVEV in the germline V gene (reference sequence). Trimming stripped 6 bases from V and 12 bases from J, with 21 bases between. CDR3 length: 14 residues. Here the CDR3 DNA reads TGTGCCAGCAGCCCCAATGAAGGCCGGTCGGGCCAGCATTTT. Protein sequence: CASSPNEGRSGQHF.

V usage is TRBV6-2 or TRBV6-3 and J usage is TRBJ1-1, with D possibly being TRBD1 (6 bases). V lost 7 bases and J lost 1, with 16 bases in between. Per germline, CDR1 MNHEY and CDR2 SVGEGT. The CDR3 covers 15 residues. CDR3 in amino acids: CASTYGRGWNTEAFF. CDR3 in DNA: TGTGCCAGCACCTACGGGAGGGGGTGGAACACTGAAGCTTTCTTT.

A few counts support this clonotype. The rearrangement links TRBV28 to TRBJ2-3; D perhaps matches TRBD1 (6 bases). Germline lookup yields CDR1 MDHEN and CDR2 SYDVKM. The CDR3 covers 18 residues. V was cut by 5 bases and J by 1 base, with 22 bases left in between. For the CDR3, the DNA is TGTGCCAGCAGTCCCCCCTCCGGGACACCGCGGGGCACAGATACGCAGTATTTT. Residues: CASSPPSGTPRGTDTQYF.

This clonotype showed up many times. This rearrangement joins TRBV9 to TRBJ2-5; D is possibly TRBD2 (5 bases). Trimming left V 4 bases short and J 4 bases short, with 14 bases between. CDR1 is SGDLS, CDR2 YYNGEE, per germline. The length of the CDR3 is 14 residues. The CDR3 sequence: CASSPPGGGETQYF. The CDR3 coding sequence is TGTGCCAGCAGCCCCCCAGGCGGAGGAGAGACCCAGTACTTC.

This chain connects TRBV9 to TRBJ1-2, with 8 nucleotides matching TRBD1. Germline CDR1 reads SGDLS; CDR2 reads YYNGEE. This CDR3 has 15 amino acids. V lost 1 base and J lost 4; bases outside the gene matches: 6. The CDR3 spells CASSVMDRVFYGYTF. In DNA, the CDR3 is TGTGCCAGCAGCGTAATGGACAGGGTATTCTATGGCTACACCTTC.

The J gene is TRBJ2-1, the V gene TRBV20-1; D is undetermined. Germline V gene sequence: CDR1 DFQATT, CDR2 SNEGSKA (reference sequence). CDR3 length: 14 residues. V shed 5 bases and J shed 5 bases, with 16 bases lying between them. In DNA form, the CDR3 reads TGCAGTGCTCCACCTCACGGAAGGGACAATGAGCAGTTCTTC. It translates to CSAPPHGRDNEQFF.

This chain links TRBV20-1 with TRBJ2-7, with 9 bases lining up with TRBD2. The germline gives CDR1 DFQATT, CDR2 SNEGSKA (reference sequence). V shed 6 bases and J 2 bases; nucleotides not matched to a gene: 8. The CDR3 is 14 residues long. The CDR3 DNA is TGCAGTGCCCCGCAATTAGCGGGGGCCTACGAGCAGTACTTC. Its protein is CSAPQLAGAYEQYF.

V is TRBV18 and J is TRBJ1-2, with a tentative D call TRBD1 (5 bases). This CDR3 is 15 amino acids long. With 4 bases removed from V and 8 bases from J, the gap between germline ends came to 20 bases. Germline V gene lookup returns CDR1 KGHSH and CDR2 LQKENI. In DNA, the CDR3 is TGTGCCAGCTCACTCGGGGGACGGCCCCTCCGAGGCTACACCTTC. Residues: CASSLGGRPLRGYTF.

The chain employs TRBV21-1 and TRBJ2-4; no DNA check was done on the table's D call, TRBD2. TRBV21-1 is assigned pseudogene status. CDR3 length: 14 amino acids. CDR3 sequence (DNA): TGTGCCAGCAGCAAAGGGGGAGATTGTAACATTCAGTACTTC. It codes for CASSKGGDCNIQYF.

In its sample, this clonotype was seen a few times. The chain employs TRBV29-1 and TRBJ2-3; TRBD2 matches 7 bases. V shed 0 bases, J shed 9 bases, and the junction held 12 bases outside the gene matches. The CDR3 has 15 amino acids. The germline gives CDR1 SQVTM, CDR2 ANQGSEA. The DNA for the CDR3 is TGCAGCGTTGAAGATCTTTACCGGGGGGTATTGACGCAGTATTTT. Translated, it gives CSVEDLYRGVLTQYF.

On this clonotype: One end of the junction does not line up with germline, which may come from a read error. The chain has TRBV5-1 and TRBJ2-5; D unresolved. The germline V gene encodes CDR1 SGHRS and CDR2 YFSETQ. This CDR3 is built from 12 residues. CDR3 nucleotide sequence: TGCGCCAGAAGCTTGGACCAAGAGACCCAGTACTTC. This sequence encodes CARSLDQETQYF.

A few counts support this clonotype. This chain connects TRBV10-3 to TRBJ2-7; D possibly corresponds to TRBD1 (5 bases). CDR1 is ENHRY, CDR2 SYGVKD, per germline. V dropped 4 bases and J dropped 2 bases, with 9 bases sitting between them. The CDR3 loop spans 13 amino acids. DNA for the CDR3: TGTGCCATCAGTGGAAAGGACACCTACGAGCAGTACTTC. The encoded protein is CAISGKDTYEQYF.

CDR3 residues: CASRPGTRQETQYF. Here the CDR3 DNA reads TGTGCCAGCAGGCCCGGGACGCGGCAAGAGACCCAGTACTTC. This chain joins TRBV12-3 or TRBV12-4 and TRBJ2-5; tentatively, D is TRBD1 or TRBD2 (5 bases each). The CDR3 runs 14 residues. Trimming took 6 bases from V and 2 from J, leaving 13 bases between them.

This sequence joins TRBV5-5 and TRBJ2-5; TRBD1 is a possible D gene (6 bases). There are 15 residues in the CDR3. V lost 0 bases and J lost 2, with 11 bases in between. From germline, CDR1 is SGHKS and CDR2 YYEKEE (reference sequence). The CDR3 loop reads CASSLATGNQETQYF. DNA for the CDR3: TGTGCCAGCAGCTTGGCCACAGGGAATCAAGAGACCCAGTACTTC. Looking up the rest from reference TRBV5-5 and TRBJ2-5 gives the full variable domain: DAGVTQSPTHLIKTRGQQVTLRCSPISGHKSVSWYQQVLGQGPQFIFQYYEKEERGRGNFPDRFSARQFPNYSSELNVNALLLGDSALYLCASSLATGNQETQYFGPGTRLLVL.

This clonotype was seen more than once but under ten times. The CDR3 region is CATSRWTRNTQYF. The CDR3 nucleotides are TGTGCCACCAGCAGATGGACCCGCAATACGCAGTATTTT. This chain uses TRBV15 with TRBJ2-3; D call uncertain. Germline-derived CDR1 and CDR2 are LNHNV and YYDKDF (reference sequence). V was cut by 2 bases and J by 7 bases, with 10 bases left in between. The CDR3 consists of 13 residues.

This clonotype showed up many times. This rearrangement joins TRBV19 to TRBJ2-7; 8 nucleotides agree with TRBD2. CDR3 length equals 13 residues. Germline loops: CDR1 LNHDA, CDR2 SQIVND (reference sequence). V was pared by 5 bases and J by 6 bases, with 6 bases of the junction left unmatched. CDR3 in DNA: TGTGCCAGTAGTCCCGGGCTAGCGGGCGAGCAGTACTTC. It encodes CASSPGLAGEQYF. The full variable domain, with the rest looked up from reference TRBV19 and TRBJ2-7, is DGGITQSPKYLFRKEGQNVTLSCEQNLNHDAMYWYRQDPGQGLRLIYYSQIVNDFQKGDIAEGYSVSREKKESFPLTVTSAQKNPTAFYLCASSPGLAGEQYFGPGTRLTVT.

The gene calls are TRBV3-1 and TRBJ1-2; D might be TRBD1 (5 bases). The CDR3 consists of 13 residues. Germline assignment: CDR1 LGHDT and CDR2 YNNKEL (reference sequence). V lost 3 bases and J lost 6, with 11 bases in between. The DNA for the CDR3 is TGTGCCAGCAGCCACGGGGCGCAGAATGGCTACACCTTC. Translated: CASSHGAQNGYTF.

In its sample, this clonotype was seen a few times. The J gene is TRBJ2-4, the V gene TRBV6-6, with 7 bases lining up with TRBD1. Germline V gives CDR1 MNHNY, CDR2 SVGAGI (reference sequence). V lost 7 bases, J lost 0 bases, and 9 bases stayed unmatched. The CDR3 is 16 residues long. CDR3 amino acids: CASTNQGQIAKNIQYF. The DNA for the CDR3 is TGTGCCAGCACCAATCAGGGACAGATAGCCAAAAACATTCAGTACTTC.

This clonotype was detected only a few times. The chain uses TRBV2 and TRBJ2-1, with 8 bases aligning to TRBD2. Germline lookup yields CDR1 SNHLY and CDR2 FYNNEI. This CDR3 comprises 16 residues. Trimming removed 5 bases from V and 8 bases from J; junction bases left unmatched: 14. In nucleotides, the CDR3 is TGTGCCAGCAGTCCGGGACTAGTTACACCCCCCGATGAGCAGTTCTTC. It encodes CASSPGLVTPPDEQFF.

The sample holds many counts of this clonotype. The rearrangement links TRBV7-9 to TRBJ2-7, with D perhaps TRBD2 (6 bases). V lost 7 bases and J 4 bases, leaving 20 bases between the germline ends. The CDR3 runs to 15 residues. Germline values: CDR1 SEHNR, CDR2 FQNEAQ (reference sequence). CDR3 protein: CASTQIGGGRYEQYF. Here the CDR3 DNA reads TGTGCCAGCACTCAGATCGGGGGAGGTCGTTACGAGCAGTACTTC.

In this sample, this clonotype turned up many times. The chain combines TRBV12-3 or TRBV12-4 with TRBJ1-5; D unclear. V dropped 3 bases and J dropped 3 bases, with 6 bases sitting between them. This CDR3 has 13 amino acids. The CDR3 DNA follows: TGTGCCAGCAGTTTCAAGGTCAATCAGCCCCAGCATTTT. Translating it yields CASSFKVNQPQHF.

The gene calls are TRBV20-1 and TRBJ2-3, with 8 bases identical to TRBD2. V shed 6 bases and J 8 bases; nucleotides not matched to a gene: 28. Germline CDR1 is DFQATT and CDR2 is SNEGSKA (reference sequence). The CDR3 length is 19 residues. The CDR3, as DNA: TGCAGTGCCTTACCTATGTCTTGGGATCCGGGACTAGAACTTGGTACGCAGTATTTT. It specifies CSALPMSWDPGLELGTQYF.

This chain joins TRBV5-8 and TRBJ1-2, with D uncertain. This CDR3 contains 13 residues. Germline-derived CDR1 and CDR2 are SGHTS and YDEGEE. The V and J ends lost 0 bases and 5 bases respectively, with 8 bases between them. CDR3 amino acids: CASSLVGKYGYTF. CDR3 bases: TGTGCCAGCAGCTTGGTGGGCAAGTATGGCTACACCTTC.

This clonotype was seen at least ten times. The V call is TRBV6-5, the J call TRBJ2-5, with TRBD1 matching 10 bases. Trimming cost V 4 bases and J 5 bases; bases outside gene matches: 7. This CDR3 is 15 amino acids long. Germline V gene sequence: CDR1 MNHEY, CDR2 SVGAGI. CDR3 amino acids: CASSFGTGVTETQYF. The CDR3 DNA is TGTGCCAGCAGTTTCGGGACAGGGGTAACGGAGACCCAGTACTTC.